This T cell receptor beta chain was documented in a study of blood T cells in healthy people across ages. Study findings and constraints: Considered underestimates were the diversity estimates obtained from one million T cells.

The authors ran a second PCR of about 6 to 11 cycles using a sample-barcoded 5' primer and a J-beta primer mix. Each CDR3 protein is one row after TCRdb ran MiXCR on the 5' RACE reads. The sample shows 1.5 million to 1.8 million distinct CDR3 sequences, about 45% of them seen only once. Points on this clonotype: Its antigen is not identified.

This CDR3 region has 15 residues. V lost 6 bases, J lost 2 bases, and 11 bases lay in between. In germline, CDR1 is MNHNY, CDR2 SVGAGI (reference sequence). This TCR derives from a woman in her late teens or twenties in good health. Sequenced material: blood. V and J are TRBV6-6 and TRBJ2-6; the D is unclear. The CDR3 spells CASSYPWAGANVLTF. The DNA for the CDR3 is TGTGCCAGCAGCTACCCCTGGGCTGGGGCCAACGTCCTGACTTTC.